The present entry profiles one TCR beta chain with its context. Its antigen is unknown. Regarding time point: week 11, during vaccination. In every dose of vaccine, 300 ug of mutant IDH1 20-mer peptide was given alongside topical imiquimod. Each of the donors came in with new WHO grade 3 or 4 astrocytomas that were IDH1-mutant and ATRX-lost. This specimen belongs to a study of a mutant IDH1 vaccine in newly diagnosed glioma. As for the study in general: Patients in the study were vaccinated eight times, receiving shots in weeks 1, 3, 5, 7, 11, 15, 19 and 23. Treatment recipients were about 60% male and around 40% female, and their mean age was approximately 42 years. Study outcomes and limitations: Pseudoprogression seemed unlinked to shifts in top peripheral T cell clonotypes.

The CDR3 has 12 amino acids. Looked up from germline, CDR1 is GTSNPN and CDR2 is SVGIG (reference sequence). The V end lost 2 bases, the J end lost 11 bases, and 10 bases lay between the germline ends. Assay: immunoSEQ multiplex PCR; the TCRdb copy retains only in-frame clones and omits some. Found here are some 60,000 clones, approximately 80% of them singletons; the top ten hold about 3.7%. This TCR was recovered from a man aged 30 to 39 with glioma. The material sequenced was PBMCs, taken from a glioma patient whose treatment included an IDH1 peptide vaccine. The chain combines TRBV30 with TRBJ1-6; weak D call: TRBD1 (6 bases). The CDR3 sequence is CAWSLTGTPLHF. The CDR3 region has the DNA TGTGCCTGGAGTCTTACAGGGACACCCCTCCACTTT.